These T cell receptor beta chains were read from a single sample in a study of blood T cell repertoires in COVID-19. Produced via immunoSEQ multiplex PCR; TCRdb's table is partial and in-frame only. The sample contains under 250,000 clones, roughly 85% of which appear only once. The sample comprised PBMCs or T cells enriched from blood (not recorded which). These receptors were obtained from a woman in her thirties or forties who had been exposed to COVID-19. Each CDR3 is given with its conserved first and last residue. Each record gives: clone size, J gene, D gene, V gene, CDR3 protein, CDR3 DNA. The D gene is left open where the match is weak. Clone size is shown for a subset of rows, as once, few, many or a class of expanded clone.

size: once; J: TRBJ1-5; D: TRBD1; V: TRBV18; CDR3: CASSPGTGGLNQPQHF; DNA: TGTGCCAGCTCACCAGGGACAGGGGGACTCAATCAGCCCCAGCATTTT
size: NA; J: TRBJ1-1; D: NA; V: TRBV4-3; CDR3: CASSQEPFGGWNTEAFF; DNA: TGCGCCAGCAGCCAAGAACCCTTCGGGGGGTGGAACACTGAAGCTTTCTTT
size: few; J: TRBJ2-1; D: NA; V: TRBV18; CDR3: CASSPGKDYEQFF; DNA: TGTGCCAGCTCACCTGGGAAGGACTATGAGCAGTTCTTC
size: NA; J: TRBJ2-2; D: NA; V: TRBV2; CDR3: CASSARGNTGELFF; DNA: TGTGCCAGCAGTGCTCGGGGGAACACCGGGGAGCTGTTTTTT
size: NA; J: TRBJ1-4; D: TRBD1; V: TRBV2; CDR3: CASRPGQGKEKLFF; DNA: TGTGCCAGCAGGCCAGGACAGGGCAAAGAAAAACTGTTTTTT
size: few; J: TRBJ1-1; D: NA; V: TRBV5-5; CDR3: CATSKTPGASLTEAFF; DNA: TGTGCCACCTCAAAAACCCCTGGGGCCTCTCTCACTGAAGCTTTCTTT
size: NA; J: TRBJ2-3; D: NA; V: TRBV4-2; CDR3: CASSQVGAGRTDTQYF; DNA: TGTGCCAGCAGCCAAGTGGGCGCGGGGCGCACAGATACGCAGTATTTT
size: NA; J: TRBJ1-4; D: TRBD1; V: TRBV6-5; CDR3: CASSSGAGGRGKLFF; DNA: TGTGCCAGCAGTAGTGGAGCAGGGGGCAGGGGAAAACTGTTTTTT
size: NA; J: TRBJ2-2; D: TRBD2; V: TRBV5-1; CDR3: CASSFALAGARYLGKTGELFF; DNA: TGCGCCAGCAGCTTCGCCTTAGCGGGGGCCAGGTATCTCGGAAAGACCGGGGAGCTGTTTTTT
size: NA; J: TRBJ1-1; D: NA; V: TRBV5-1; CDR3: CASSLAATDTEAFF; DNA: TGCGCCAGCAGCTTGGCCGCCACGGACACTGAAGCTTTCTTT
size: NA; J: TRBJ2-3; D: NA; V: TRBV7-3; CDR3: CASSLGGTVTDTQYF; DNA: TGTGCCAGCAGCTTAGGGGGGACAGTCACAGATACGCAGTATTTT
size: NA; J: TRBJ1-3; D: TRBD1; V: TRBV10-3; CDR3: CAISESFDRAGNTIYF; DNA: TGTGCCATCAGTGAATCCTTCGACAGGGCAGGAAACACCATATATTTT
size: NA; J: TRBJ2-7; D: NA; V: TRBV28; CDR3: CASSLSRGTPYEQYF; DNA: TGTGCCAGCAGTTTATCTCGGGGGACCCCCTACGAGCAGTACTTC
size: NA; J: TRBJ1-5; D: TRBD1; V: TRBV2; CDR3: CASRGSQGATNQPQHF; DNA: TGTGCCAGCAGAGGGTCGCAGGGGGCAACTAATCAGCCCCAGCATTTT
size: NA; J: TRBJ1-2; D: NA; V: TRBV6-6; CDR3: CASSYAADAGYGYTF; DNA: TGTGCCAGCAGTTACGCGGCGGACGCGGGGTATGGCTACACCTTC